Listed below are T cell receptor beta chains from one sample, sequenced in a study of T cell changes during pregnancy in multiple sclerosis. The method was immunoSEQ multiplex PCR; TCRdb's version includes in-frame clones alone and lacks a portion of them. The sample yields roughly 80,000 clones, 93% seen once. Material: peripheral blood, obtained in the second trimester of pregnancy. The source is a female donor with multiple sclerosis, enrolled in a pregnancy study. Each CDR3 is given with its conserved first and last residue. Each record gives: V gene, clone size, J gene, D gene, CDR3 DNA, CDR3 protein. D genes are given only for firm matches. Size values are once, few and many counts, or a class for expanded clones, and some rows have none.

>TRBV5-4|NA|TRBJ1-6|NA
TGTGCCAGCAGGCAAGACAGGCCCGGTAATTCACCCCTCCACTTT
CASRQDRPGNSPLHF
>TRBV4-2|NA|TRBJ2-7|TRBD2
TGTGCCAGCAGCCAAGGGGGGGGGTCGGGTGAGCAGTACTTC
CASSQGGGSGEQYF
>TRBV18|NA|TRBJ1-2|NA
TGTGCCAGCTCACCAGGCGGACAGACCGCTAACTATGGCTACACCTTC
CASSPGGQTANYGYTF
>TRBV7-9|once|TRBJ1-1|NA
TGTGCCAGCAGCCATATCCAGGGTCAGGCAAGTGCTTTCTTT
CASSHIQGQASAFF
>TRBV27|NA|TRBJ1-2|NA
TGTGCCAGCAAACTAACACGGTCTGGCGGCTACACCTTC
CASKLTRSGGYTF
>TRBV5-4|NA|TRBJ1-5|TRBD1
TGTGCCAGCAGCGCGGACAGGTCCCGAGGGTCTTACAATCAGCCCCAGCATTTT
CASSADRSRGSYNQPQHF
>TRBV6-7|NA|TRBJ2-7|NA
TGTGCCAGCAGTTACTCGACAAGGGGACACATCTACGAGCAGTACTTC
CASSYSTRGHIYEQYF
>TRBV7-9|NA|TRBJ2-3|NA
TGTGCCAGCAGTTTCAGTCGCACAGATACGCAGTATTTT
CASSFSRTDTQYF
>TRBV28|NA|TRBJ2-3|NA
TGTGCCAGCACTCCCCTAAAGGCGGGGAGTACAGATACGCAGTATTTT
CASTPLKAGSTDTQYF
>TRBV2|NA|TRBJ1-5|NA
TGTGCCAGCACCCTAGACAGTTGGGATCAGCCCCAGCATTTT
CASTLDSWDQPQHF
>TRBV13|once|TRBJ2-5|TRBD2
TGTGCCAGCAAACGAGCGGGGGGGCAGGAGACCCAGTACTTC
CASKRAGGQETQYF
>TRBV13|once|TRBJ2-2|NA
TGTGCCAGCAGCTATAAAACAGGGTTGAAGGGGGAGCTGTTTTTT
CASSYKTGLKGELFF
>TRBV5-1|NA|TRBJ1-6|NA
TGCGCCGGGGTAAGCGGTAATTCACCCCTCCACTTT
CAGVSGNSPLHF
>TRBV6-5|NA|TRBJ1-5|NA
TGTGCCAGCAGGGTGGCAGGCCGCAATCAGCCCCAGCATTTT
CASRVAGRNQPQHF
>TRBV11-2|NA|TRBJ2-1|TRBD2
TGTGCCAGCAGCTTAGGATACAGCGAGCGGGGTTACAATGAGCAGTTCTTC
CASSLGYSERGYNEQFF
>TRBV9|NA|TRBJ1-2|NA
TGTGCCAGCAGCGTAGCTACAGACTATGGCTACACCTTC
CASSVATDYGYTF
>TRBV5-1|NA|TRBJ2-1|NA
TGCGCCAGCAGCTTCCGGGCCCTGACAGATGAGCAGTTCTTC
CASSFRALTDEQFF
>TRBV4-1|NA|TRBJ1-2|TRBD1
TGCGCCAGCAGCCAAAGGACAGGGGATTCCTTCTCGACCTATGGCTACACCTTC
CASSQRTGDSFSTYGYTF
>TRBV7-8|NA|TRBJ2-7|TRBD2
TGTGCCAGCAGCTCAGGGACTAGCGGGGGTCCTCTCTACGAGCAGTACTTC
CASSSGTSGGPLYEQYF
>TRBV2|NA|TRBJ1-4|NA
TGTGCCAGCAGTGAACAGGGGCAGGGTGAAAAACTGTTTTTT
CASSEQGQGEKLFF
>TRBV7-6|NA|TRBJ1-2|NA
TGTGCCAGCAGTCACAGCTATGGCTACACCTTC
CASSHSYGYTF
>TRBV9|NA|TRBJ2-5|TRBD2
TGTGCCAGCAGCGTGGGGACTAGCGGGGGAATTTTAGAGACCCAGTACTTC
CASSVGTSGGILETQYF
>TRBV7-9|few|TRBJ1-1|NA
TGTGCCAGCAGCCCCCCCAGTGGATCGGGAGCTTTCTTT
CASSPPSGSGAFF
>TRBV2|NA|TRBJ1-6|NA
TGTGCCAGCAGTCCGTCCACCCCCAGCGATTCCTACTATAATTCACCCCTCCACTTT
CASSPSTPSDSYYNSPLHF
>TRBV5-1|NA|TRBJ1-4|NA
TGCGCCAGCGGCCCTGGGGGGGACTATAATGAAAAACTGTTTTTT
CASGPGGDYNEKLFF
>TRBV6-1|NA|TRBJ1-1|NA
TGTGCCAGCAAGGGGACACCCGACGTCTCAGCTTTCTTT
CASKGTPDVSAFF
>TRBV10-3|few|TRBJ1-1|TRBD1
TGTGCCATCAGTGAGTTGCAGGGGGCGCTGGACACTGAAGCTTTCTTT
CAISELQGALDTEAFF
>TRBV9|few|TRBJ1-1|NA
TGTGCCAGCAGCTATGCAGTGAACACTGAAGCTTTCTTT
CASSYAVNTEAFF
>TRBV28|NA|TRBJ2-4|NA
TGTGCCAGCAGATCCTCGGGAACCATTCAGTACTTC
CASRSSGTIQYF